These 17 T cell receptor beta chains share one sample of origin, sequenced in a study of T-cell memory formation after mild COVID-19. From the 5' RACE reads, TCRdb called clonotypes with MiXCR, one entry per CDR3 protein. The sample lists fewer than 300,000 distinct CDR3 sequences; 15% to 20% were seen once. The sample taken for sequencing was PBMCs or a T cell subset sorted from them (not recorded which). All receptors come from a man between 18 and 29 years old who had mild COVID-19 (a few samples of this study predate the infection). Cell type and time point are not known.

The chain joins TRBV4-3 to TRBJ1-4; no clear D gene. V lost 4 bases to trimming and J lost 8 bases, with 17 bases between them. This CDR3 is built from 15 residues. Germline V gene sequence: CDR1 LGHNA, CDR2 YSLEER. CDR3 nucleotide sequence: TGCGCCAGCAGCCCCCGGGTAGAGGGTGGGGAAAAACTGTTTTTT. Translated: CASSPRVEGGEKLFF.

The J gene is TRBJ2-2, the V gene TRBV5-1; D call uncertain. This CDR3 has 17 residues. Between the trimmed V and J ends, which lost 0 bases and 0 bases, there was a span of 12 bases. The germline CDR1 and CDR2 sequences are SGHRS and YFSETQ. CDR3 DNA: TGCGCCAGCAGCTTGGTGGGCACCGCGCCGAACACCGGGGAGCTGTTTTTT. It is translated as CASSLVGTAPNTGELFF.

About this clonotype: A read error is possible here, since a much larger clone lies one base away. This rearrangement joins TRBV5-1 to TRBJ2-5; D perhaps matches TRBD2 (6 bases). CDR3 size: 12 residues. Trimming stripped 4 bases from V and 7 bases from J, with 11 bases between. Germline V gives CDR1 SGHRS, CDR2 YFSETQ. CDR3 nucleotides: TGCGCCAGCAGCGTGTTGGGGGGGACCCAGTACTTC. Amino acid sequence: CASSVLGGTQYF.

There are a few counts of this clonotype. The CDR3 DNA reads TGTGCCAGCAGCTACCGAGCGGGAGCCCAGTTCTTC. Amino acid sequence: CASSYRAGAQFF. This chain connects TRBV7-9 to TRBJ2-1; 8 nucleotides agree with TRBD2. This CDR3 has 12 amino acids. Germline V gene lookup returns CDR1 SEHNR and CDR2 FQNEAQ (reference sequence). Losses at the gene ends were 4 bases for V and 13 bases for J; bases not matched to a gene: 6.

The genes are TRBV15 and TRBJ2-1; TRBD2 aligns across 9 bases. V lost 1 base and J lost 13; bases outside the gene matches: 8. Germline CDR1 LNHNV, CDR2 YYDKDF (reference sequence). The CDR3 has 14 residues. As DNA, the CDR3 is TGTGCCACCAGCAGAGTCGGCGGGGGGGCGATTCAGTTCTTC. Its protein product is CATSRVGGGAIQFF.

The chain couples TRBV6-6 to TRBJ1-1; a weak D match, TRBD1 (5 bases). Trimming took off 7 bases at V and 6 bases at J, with 18 bases between the two ends. The V gene's germline CDR1 is MNHNY and CDR2 SVGAGI (reference sequence). The CDR3 has 14 amino acids. The CDR3 spells CASTERGSRAEAFF. CDR3 DNA: TGTGCCAGCACCGAGAGGGGTTCGCGAGCTGAAGCTTTCTTT.

This chain connects TRBV6-1 to TRBJ2-3, with 7 bases fitting TRBD2. The CDR3 is made up of 10 amino acids. The V and J ends lost 11 bases and 8 bases, in that order; junction bases with no gene match: 4. Germline-derived CDR1 and CDR2 are MNHNS and SASEGT. CDR3 loop: CAAGDLTQYF. CDR3 sequence (DNA): TGTGCCGCGGGGGACCTTACGCAGTATTTT.

The chain has TRBV4-3 and TRBJ1-2, with 8 nucleotides matching TRBD1. The germline gives CDR1 LGHNA, CDR2 YSLEER. This CDR3 region has 16 residues. Trimming cost V 2 bases and J 4 bases; bases outside gene matches: 9. CDR3 DNA sequence: TGCGCCAGCAGCCAACCGTCCGGACAGGGTAGCTATGGCTACACCTTC. Protein sequence: CASSQPSGQGSYGYTF.

This clonotype occurred a few times. This rearrangement joins TRBV20-1 to TRBJ2-2; 8 nucleotides align to TRBD1. CDR1 is DFQATT, CDR2 SNEGSKA, per germline (reference sequence). The CDR3 runs to 17 residues. Unmatched junction bases numbered 11, after V lost 4 bases and J lost 1 base. The CDR3 region has the DNA TGCAGTGCTACAGGCCCCAGGGGGCAAGGGAACACCGGGGAGCTGTTTTTT. Encoded protein: CSATGPRGQGNTGELFF.

This clonotype has only a few counts. V is TRBV3-1 and J is TRBJ2-3; 9 bases are a match to TRBD2. V lost 4 bases and J lost 4; bases outside the gene matches: 9. Germline CDR1 is LGHDT and CDR2 is YNNKEL (reference sequence). The CDR3 runs to 16 residues. CDR3 amino acids: CASSPVAGGPADTQYF. CDR3 DNA: TGTGCCAGCAGCCCCGTTGCGGGGGGGCCTGCAGATACGCAGTATTTT.

This clonotype has a handful of counts. The CDR3 sequence is CASSFAGSPTDTQYF. The CDR3 DNA sequence: TGTGCCAGCAGTTTCGCAGGGAGCCCCACAGATACGCAGTATTTT. The chain recombines TRBV12-3 or TRBV12-4 with TRBJ2-3; D possibly uses TRBD1 or TRBD2 (5 bases each). Trimming shortened V by 3 bases and J by 2 bases, and 12 bases separated the two germline ends. The CDR3 totals 15 residues.

The J gene is TRBJ1-3, the V gene TRBV6-6; no reliable D call. The germline CDR1 and CDR2 sequences are MNHNY and SVGAGI (reference sequence). V lost 11 bases, J lost 0 bases, and 5 bases lay in between. The CDR3 is made up of 11 amino acids. The CDR3 nucleotides are TGTGCCGGTATCTCTGGAAACACCATATATTTT. This codes for CAGISGNTIYF.

This clonotype came up a few times. V and J are TRBV7-9 and TRBJ1-6; the D is unclear. CDR3 size: 14 residues. The germline V and J ends were trimmed by 3 bases and 6 bases, with 9 bases remaining between them. CDR1 is SEHNR, CDR2 FQNEAQ, per germline (reference sequence). CDR3 region: CASSFSHGNSPLHF. For the CDR3, the DNA is TGTGCCAGCAGCTTTTCCCATGGTAATTCACCCCTCCACTTT.

DNA for the CDR3: TGCAGTGCTAGAGGTCCGACAGGGAATAGGTACGAGCAGTACTTC. Its protein is CSARGPTGNRYEQYF. The chain joins TRBV20-1 to TRBJ2-7; 7 bases are shared with TRBD1. This CDR3 is built from 15 residues. Looked up from germline, CDR1 is DFQATT and CDR2 is SNEGSKA (reference sequence). The V segment lost 1 base and the J segment 4 bases; nucleotides outside the gene matches: 10.

The chain is built from TRBV3-1 and TRBJ2-3; 10 nucleotides line up with TRBD2. V lost 0 bases to trimming and J lost 2 bases; unmatched junction nucleotides: 8. This CDR3 spans 18 amino acids. Germline CDR1 reads LGHDT; CDR2 reads YNNKEL (reference sequence). As DNA, the CDR3 is TGTGCCAGCAGCCAAGAACTAGCGGGGAGACCTTACACAGATACGCAGTATTTT. Its protein is CASSQELAGRPYTDTQYF.

This clonotype has only a few counts. This chain connects TRBV28 to TRBJ2-7, with D perhaps TRBD1 (5 bases). The CDR3 consists of 12 residues. Germline CDR1 is MDHEN and CDR2 is SYDVKM. Deletions cut 3 bases from V and 3 bases from J, with 6 bases between. This chain's CDR3 is CASSFQGYEQYV. The CDR3 nucleotides are TGTGCCAGCAGTTTTCAGGGCTACGAGCAGTACGTC.

V is TRBV7-9 and J is TRBJ2-3; no firm D call. The CDR3 runs 17 residues. V lost 5 bases to trimming and J lost 4 bases, with 22 bases between them. In germline, CDR1 is SEHNR, CDR2 FQNEAQ (reference sequence). The CDR3 DNA sequence: TGTGCCAGCAGCATACCCTCGACACCGGCCAAGGCAGATACGCAGTATTTT. Its translation: CASSIPSTPAKADTQYF.